This T cell receptor (beta chain) was identified in a study of T cell responses to AZD1222 COVID-19 vaccine. As to this clone: Its specificity is unknown.

The table came from immunoSEQ multiplex PCR; TCRdb's copy has only in-frame clones and leaves some out. The sample records fewer than 200,000 clones, roughly 92% being singletons. Study-level results: Spike as a whole was targeted by vaccine-associated CD4 TCRs, dominant at 160-218 and 743-854. Recipients of two AZD1222 doses showed rising Spike-specific TCR breadth and depth. Among spike-specific TCRs, nearly half reportedly target unmutated variant regions.

The CDR3 totals 11 residues. Germline CDR1 is LNHDA and CDR2 is SQIVND (reference sequence). V was cut by 7 bases and J by 4 bases, with 7 bases left in between. The sequencing here drew on peripheral blood, taken on day 0 of AZD1222 vaccination. This sequence originates from an adult in good health. The gene calls are TRBV19 and TRBJ1-1; D not certain. The CDR3 region is CASTLGTEAFF. In nucleotides, the CDR3 is TGTGCCAGTACCCTGGGCACTGAAGCTTTCTTT.